The 25 T cell receptor beta chains reported below all come from one sample, sequenced in a study of T cell responses to AZD1222 COVID-19 vaccine. Clones were sequenced by immunoSEQ multiplex PCR, and TCRdb holds only the in-frame ones, with some missing. The repertoire holds over 45,000 clones, with about 80% as singletons. Here the sequenced sample was peripheral blood, taken on day 0 of AZD1222 vaccination. These receptors came from an adult in good health.

The genes are TRBV5-3 and TRBJ1-1; no reliable D call. TRBV5-3 has ORF status, its function being uncertain. V was shortened by 1 base and J by 1 base, with 11 bases between the two germline ends. This CDR3 region has 15 residues. CDR3 bases: TGTGCCAGAAGCTTGATTGGACTCCGGAACACTGAAGCTTTCTTT. It specifies CARSLIGLRNTEAFF.

The chain uses TRBV18 and TRBJ2-1, with D maybe TRBD1 (6 bases). This CDR3 spans 11 amino acids. Trimming took 6 bases from V and 10 from J, leaving 10 bases between them. Germline lookup yields CDR1 KGHSH and CDR2 LQKENI. The CDR3 here is CASSRQGEQFF. CDR3 nucleotides: TGTGCCAGCTCCCGCCAGGGGGAGCAGTTCTTC.

The V gene is TRBV28, the J gene TRBJ1-4; D is unresolved. This CDR3 has 14 amino acids. Trimming pared 3 bases from V and 4 bases from J, leaving 9 bases between. From germline, CDR1 is MDHEN and CDR2 SYDVKM. The CDR3 nucleotides read TGTGCCAGCAGTTTGGGTCAGTTTAATGAAAAACTGTTTTTT. The encoded protein is CASSLGQFNEKLFF.

This clone was observed a single time. V is TRBV9 and J is TRBJ1-3, with a weak D call TRBD1 (5 bases). This CDR3 region has 12 residues. CDR1 and CDR2 (germline): SGDLS, YYNGEE. Trimming removed 7 bases at V and 4 bases at J, with 9 bases between. The chain's CDR3 is CASGGVGNTIYF. The CDR3 DNA reads as TGTGCCAGCGGGGGGGTCGGAAACACCATATATTTT.

The rearrangement uses TRBV7-2 and TRBJ2-7; 7 bases agree with TRBD1. This CDR3 spans 14 amino acids. From germline, CDR1 is SGHTA and CDR2 FQGNSA. Trimming at V came to 4 bases and at J to 0 bases, leaving 3 bases not matched to a gene. The CDR3 bases are TGTGCCAGCAGCTCCAACAGGGGCTCCTACGAGCAGTACTTC. Protein product: CASSSNRGSYEQYF. Complete variable domain (other parts from reference TRBV7-2 and TRBJ2-7): GAGVSQSPSNKVTEKGKDVELRCDPISGHTALYWYRQSLGQGLEFLIYFQGNSAPDKSGLPSDRFSAERTGGSVSTLTIQRTQQEDSAVYLCASSSNRGSYEQYFGPGTRLTVT.

V and J are TRBV30 and TRBJ1-6; D is perhaps TRBD1 (6 bases). The germline V gene has CDR1 GTSNPN and CDR2 SVGIG (reference sequence). CDR3 length equals 12 residues. V lost 5 bases and J lost 7, with 9 bases in between. Here the CDR3 DNA reads TGTGCCTGGGGACAGTTCAATTCACCCCTCCACTTT. It translates to CAWGQFNSPLHF. Full variable domain (rest looked up from reference TRBV30 and TRBJ1-6): SQTIHQWPATLVQPVGSPLSLECTVEGTSNPNLYWYRQAAGRGLQLLFYSVGIGQISSEVPQNLSASRPQDRQFILSSKKLLLSDSGFYLCAWGQFNSPLHFGNGTRLTVT.

The chain couples TRBV19 to TRBJ2-3, with 10 bases that match TRBD1. The CDR3 is made up of 15 amino acids. Germline values: CDR1 LNHDA, CDR2 SQIVND (reference sequence). The J segment lost 4 bases and the V segment lost 5 bases, leaving 6 bases of the junction unmatched. CDR3 bases: TGTGCCAGTAGTCTGGGACAGGGGTTCCCAGATACGCAGTATTTT. It yields the protein CASSLGQGFPDTQYF.

The rearrangement uses TRBV28 and TRBJ1-2; D uncertain. CDR1 and CDR2 (germline): MDHEN, SYDVKM. The CDR3 sequence is 15 residues long. Trimming removed 4 bases from V and 4 bases from J, with 16 bases in between. The CDR3 DNA reads as TGTGCCAGCAGTTCGGGGTTCAAAACTGGCTATGGCTACACCTTC. Translation: CASSSGFKTGYGYTF.

The chain uses TRBV6-6 and TRBJ2-5; TRBD1 matches at 11 bases. CDR3 length: 13 amino acids. V lost 8 bases, J lost 4 bases, and 3 bases stayed unmatched. Per the germline V gene, CDR1 is MNHNY and CDR2 is SVGAGI (reference sequence). Written as DNA, the CDR3 is TGTGCCAGCCGGACAGGGGGCGCAGAGACCCAGTACTTC. It yields the protein CASRTGGAETQYF.

Written as DNA, the CDR3 is TGTGCCACCAGTGATCGACATCCTAGCGGAAGCACAGATACGCAGTATTTT. Its protein is CATSDRHPSGSTDTQYF. The chain links TRBV24-1 to TRBJ2-3; 7 bases match TRBD2. This CDR3 has 17 residues. Germline lookup yields CDR1 KGHDR and CDR2 SFDVKD. J gave up 0 bases and V 3 bases, and 8 bases lay outside the gene matches.

This clone has more than one count but fewer than ten. The J gene is TRBJ1-2, the V gene TRBV5-4; D is unclear. The CDR3 is 14 residues long. V was trimmed by 0 bases and J by 8 bases, leaving 14 bases between them. Per the germline V gene, CDR1 is SGHNT and CDR2 is YYREEE (reference sequence). The CDR3 bases are TGTGCCAGCAGCTTGGCGGGCAGCCCCCACGGCTACACCTTC. Protein product: CASSLAGSPHGYTF.

This chain joins TRBV7-2 and TRBJ1-6; D call uncertain. Germline V lookup: CDR1 SGHTA, CDR2 FQGNSA. The V end lost 5 bases, the J end lost 12 bases, and 20 bases lay between the germline ends. The CDR3 has 15 amino acids. The CDR3 here is CASSPNPAGVEPLHF. The CDR3 region has the DNA TGTGCCAGCAGCCCAAACCCAGCTGGGGTTGAACCCCTCCACTTT.

This chain joins TRBV7-8 and TRBJ2-7, with 8 bases lining up with TRBD1. With 5 bases clipped from V and 6 bases from J, the junction kept 9 bases outside the gene matches. This CDR3 has 14 amino acids. CDR1 and CDR2 (germline): SGHVS, FQNEAQ. DNA of the CDR3: TGTGCCAGCAGCCCAGGACAGGGTTTCGGCGAGCAGTACGTC. It encodes CASSPGQGFGEQYV.

The DNA of the CDR3 is TGTGCCAGCAGTTTAACCGGGGGTAACTATGGCTACACCTTC. It encodes CASSLTGGNYGYTF. V is TRBV28 and J is TRBJ1-2; possibly TRBD1 for D (5 bases). V was trimmed by 2 bases and J by 1 base, leaving 8 bases between them. Germline V gene sequence: CDR1 MDHEN, CDR2 SYDVKM. The CDR3 sequence is 14 residues long.

This clone was counted between two and nine times. This chain links TRBV7-9 with TRBJ1-2, with a tentative D call TRBD1 (5 bases). Germline CDR1 and CDR2: SEHNR and FQNEAQ (reference sequence). This CDR3 region has 13 residues. Trimming shortened V by 3 bases and J by 8 bases, and 13 bases separated the two germline ends. The CDR3 spells CASSLGDGRGYTF. The CDR3 coding sequence is TGTGCCAGCAGCTTGGGGGACGGACGAGGCTACACCTTC.

The chain joins TRBV7-3 to TRBJ2-1; possibly TRBD2 for D (6 bases). This CDR3 has 15 amino acids. With 5 bases removed from V and 1 base from J, the gap between germline ends came to 12 bases. The germline V gene encodes CDR1 SGHTA and CDR2 FQGTGA. CDR3 sequence (DNA): TGTGCCAGCAGCCCAATGGGGGGTTCCTACAATGAGCAGTTCTTC. Translation gives CASSPMGGSYNEQFF.

The chain couples TRBV29-1 to TRBJ2-3; 10 nucleotides align to TRBD2. Germline CDR1 SQVTM, CDR2 ANQGSEA. The CDR3 spans 15 residues. V lost 3 bases to trimming and J lost 4 bases; unmatched junction nucleotides: 7. The CDR3 nucleotides read TGCAGCGTTGAGTGGAGCGGGAGGGCTGCAGATACGCAGTATTTT. Its translation is CSVEWSGRAADTQYF.

The rearrangement uses TRBV6-2 or TRBV6-3 and TRBJ2-7, with D perhaps matching TRBD1 (5 bases). The germline V gene encodes CDR1 MNHEY and CDR2 SVGEGT. The CDR3 is made up of 13 amino acids. The V gene lost 4 bases and the J gene lost 2 bases, with 9 bases spanning the gap. The CDR3 sequence: CASSSQGTYEQYV. The DNA of the CDR3 is TGTGCCAGCAGTTCCCAGGGAACCTACGAGCAGTACGTC.

The rearrangement uses TRBV6-2 or TRBV6-3 and TRBJ2-2; D gene ambiguous. There are 14 residues in the CDR3. Per germline, CDR1 MNHEY and CDR2 SVGEGT. Deletions cut 2 bases from V and 0 bases from J, with 4 bases between. CDR3 amino acids: CASSYPSNTGELFF. In DNA, the CDR3 is TGTGCCAGCAGTTACCCGTCGAACACCGGGGAGCTGTTTTTT.

This chain joins TRBV19 and TRBJ2-2; D gene uncertain. The CDR3 is 13 amino acids. The V end lost 3 bases, the J end lost 6 bases, and 8 bases lay between the germline ends. The germline V gene encodes CDR1 LNHDA and CDR2 SQIVND (reference sequence). The CDR3 protein is CASSIEGSGELFF. DNA for the CDR3: TGTGCCAGTAGTATCGAAGGTTCCGGGGAGCTGTTTTTT.

The chain carries TRBV7-2 and TRBJ2-4; 7 bases map to TRBD1. The V and J ends lost 5 bases and 12 bases, in that order; junction bases with no gene match: 13. In germline, CDR1 is SGHTA, CDR2 FQGNSA. This CDR3 has 14 residues. CDR3 nucleotide sequence: TGTGCCAGCAGCCGGATTATCGGGACAGCCAATCAGTACTTC. Amino acid sequence: CASSRIIGTANQYF. Based on the CDR3 plus reference TRBV7-2 and TRBJ2-4, the full variable domain is GAGVSQSPSNKVTEKGKDVELRCDPISGHTALYWYRQSLGQGLEFLIYFQGNSAPDKSGLPSDRFSAERTGGSVSTLTIQRTQQEDSAVYLCASSRIIGTANQYFGAGTRLSVL.

V usage is TRBV2 and J usage is TRBJ2-1; 12 bases are shared with TRBD1. Germline CDR1 reads SNHLY; CDR2 reads FYNNEI. V trimming: 3 bases; J trimming: 7 bases; junction bases outside the gene matches: 4. The CDR3 extends over 15 amino acids. This CDR3 reads CASSEGTGGLNEQFF. Here the CDR3 DNA reads TGTGCCAGCAGTGAGGGGACAGGGGGCCTAAATGAGCAGTTCTTC.

CDR3: CASSQTGLRDGTEAFF. The CDR3 DNA reads TGTGCCAGCAGCCAGACCGGCCTGCGGGACGGCACTGAAGCTTTCTTT. V and J are TRBV5-6 and TRBJ1-1; D is possibly TRBD1 (5 bases). Germline V gene lookup returns CDR1 SGHDT and CDR2 YYEEEE. This CDR3 spans 16 amino acids. Trimming took 4 bases from V and 4 from J, leaving 20 bases between them.

The chain links TRBV30 to TRBJ2-2; 9 bases match TRBD1. V lost 4 bases, J lost 5 bases, and 2 bases stayed unmatched. The CDR3 consists of 13 residues. Germline V CDR1 and CDR2: GTSNPN, SVGIG (reference sequence). The CDR3 bases are TGTGCCTGGAATGGACAGGGGACCGGGGAGCTGTTTTTT. Translating it yields CAWNGQGTGELFF.

The V call is TRBV20-1, the J call TRBJ1-3; no clear D. The length of the CDR3 is 15 residues. Trimming took 3 bases from V and 2 from J, leaving 14 bases between them. Germline V gene lookup returns CDR1 DFQATT and CDR2 SNEGSKA (reference sequence). The CDR3 spells CSASGVGRPGNTIYF. CDR3 in DNA: TGCAGTGCTAGTGGAGTGGGTAGGCCTGGAAACACCATATATTTT.